This T cell receptor (beta chain) was observed in a study of blood T cell repertoires in COVID-19. The overall study: There were acute and convalescent COVID-19 samples, and they came from the United States, Italy and Spain. T cells, B-cell-depleted T cells, or PBMCs provided the cDNA or gDNA that served as material.

The CDR3 is made up of 14 amino acids. V lost 4 bases to trimming and J lost 0 bases, with 7 bases between them. Germline-derived CDR1 and CDR2 are LNHDA and SQIVND (reference sequence). In the study's own analysis: By means of reference gene primer amplification, nucleated cell counts were estimated. Using immunoSEQ multiplex PCR, the repertoire was profiled, and TCRdb retains in-frame clones only, with some absent. V, J and clone size derive from that table, while D and trimming were established from the DNA sequence. The sample carries approximately 170,000 clones, roughly 90% recorded once. This TCR came from a man aged 55 to 70 with acute or convalescent COVID-19. Sequencing was done on a sample of peripheral blood. The chain employs TRBV19 and TRBJ1-3; D is unclear. Here the CDR3 reads CASSRVRSGNTIYF. Written as DNA, the CDR3 is TGTGCCAGTAGTAGAGTGCGCTCTGGAAACACCATATATTTT.